The 15 T cell receptor beta chains listed next were all sequenced from one sample in a study of T-cell memory formation after mild COVID-19. Using its own MiXCR run on the 5' RACE reads, TCRdb lists one record per CDR3 protein. This repertoire shows roughly 370,000 distinct CDR3 sequences, about a sixth found once; its top ten account for 20% to 25%. Specimen: PBMCs or a T cell subset sorted from them (not recorded which). These receptors all stem from a man aged 18 to 30 who had mild COVID-19 (a few samples of this study predate the infection). Cell type and time point are not known.

A few counts support this clonotype. V and J are TRBV2 and TRBJ1-4; no clear D. CDR3 length: 12 residues. Per the germline V gene, CDR1 is SNHLY and CDR2 is FYNNEI. V was shortened by 8 bases and J by 6 bases, with 10 bases between the two germline ends. The CDR3 DNA reads TGTGCCAGCGCCGGAGGTGATGAAAAACTGTTTTTT. Translation: CASAGGDEKLFF. Together with reference TRBV2 and TRBJ1-4, the CDR3 gives the full variable domain: EPEVTQTPSHQVTQMGQEVILRCVPISNHLYFYWYRQILGQKVEFLVSFYNNEISEKSEIFDDQFSVERPDGSNFTLKIRSTKLEDSAMYFCASAGGDEKLFFGSGTQLSVL.

This clonotype has more than one count but fewer than ten. The rearrangement uses TRBV11-2 and TRBJ2-3, with D perhaps matching TRBD2 (6 bases). Germline V gene sequence: CDR1 SGHAT, CDR2 FQNNGV. V lost 0 bases and J 10 bases, leaving 11 bases between the germline ends. CDR3 length: 13 amino acids. The CDR3 DNA follows: TGTGCCAGCAGCTTAGATCAGGCGGGGCCGCAGTATTTT. Amino acids: CASSLDQAGPQYF.

This clonotype was seen more than once but under ten times. CDR3: CASSPRTSGETQYF. For the CDR3, the DNA is TGCGCCAGCAGCCCTAGGACTAGCGGCGAGACCCAGTACTTC. The rearrangement uses TRBV5-1 and TRBJ2-5, with 10 bases matching TRBD2. J gave up 5 bases and V 4 bases, and 5 bases lay outside the gene matches. CDR1 is SGHRS and CDR2 is YFSETQ in the germline V gene. CDR3 length: 14 amino acids.

The J gene is TRBJ2-7, the V gene TRBV7-9; TRBD1 aligns across 9 bases. CDR3 size: 15 residues. Germline loops: CDR1 SEHNR, CDR2 FQNEAQ (reference sequence). V was clipped by 5 bases and J by 4 bases; unmatched bases: 9. The CDR3 loop is CASSGPGQGGYEQYF. The CDR3 DNA is TGTGCCAGCAGCGGGCCGGGACAGGGCGGTTACGAGCAGTACTTC.

The rearrangement links TRBV29-1 to TRBJ2-3; 8 nucleotides line up with TRBD1. Germline V gene lookup returns CDR1 SQVTM and CDR2 ANQGSEA. The length of the CDR3 is 13 residues. The J segment lost 6 bases and the V segment lost 6 bases, leaving 8 bases of the junction unmatched. CDR3 DNA sequence: TGCAGCGTGGACCGGACAGGGATGGATACGCAGTATTTT. Encoded protein: CSVDRTGMDTQYF.

This clonotype was seen just once. The chain joins TRBV5-5 to TRBJ2-7; no reliable D call. The length of the CDR3 is 13 residues. From germline, CDR1 is SGHKS and CDR2 YYEKEE (reference sequence). With 4 bases removed from V and 3 bases from J, the gap between germline ends came to 11 bases. CDR3 amino acids: CASSPGGNYEQYV. For the CDR3, the DNA is TGTGCCAGCAGCCCTGGTGGAAACTACGAGCAGTACGTC.

The chain is built from TRBV12-3 or TRBV12-4 and TRBJ1-2, with TRBD1 matching over 8 bases. Germline trimming cut 7 bases from V and 7 bases from J; bases unmatched to any gene: 11. The CDR3 contains 14 residues. The CDR3, as DNA: TGTGCCAGCACCCAATGGACAGGGAGTCCTGGCTACACCTTC. It is translated as CASTQWTGSPGYTF.

This clonotype has ten or more counts. The chain carries TRBV12-3 or TRBV12-4 and TRBJ1-2; 7 nucleotides agree with TRBD1. J lost 2 bases, V lost 7 bases, and 7 bases had no gene match. The CDR3 is made up of 14 amino acids. The CDR3 sequence: CASTPGTANYGYTF. CDR3 nucleotide sequence: TGTGCCAGCACCCCTGGGACAGCCAACTATGGCTACACCTTC.

In its sample, this clonotype was seen many times. This chain's CDR3 is CASTGTGVNQPQHF. The CDR3 DNA sequence: TGTGCCAGCACAGGGACAGGCGTTAATCAGCCCCAGCATTTT. The V and J genes are TRBV25-1 and TRBJ1-5, with 8 nucleotides matching TRBD1. There are 14 residues in the CDR3. CDR1 is MGHDK, CDR2 SYGVNS, per germline. V shed 7 bases, J shed 4 bases, and the junction held 6 bases outside the gene matches. The variable domain in full, with the rest retrieved from reference TRBV25-1 and TRBJ1-5, is EADIYQTPRYLVIGTGKKITLECSQTMGHDKMYWYQQDPGMELHLIHYSYGVNSTEKGDLSSESTVSRIRTEHFPLTLESARPSHTSQYLCASTGTGVNQPQHFGDGTRLSIL.

The gene calls are TRBV9 and TRBJ2-1; D tentatively fits TRBD1 or TRBD2 (6 bases each). V was shortened by 5 bases and J by 7 bases, with 19 bases between the two germline ends. CDR1 is SGDLS, CDR2 YYNGEE, per germline. The CDR3 loop spans 15 amino acids. The CDR3 sequence: CASRRGVGGGNEQFF. The CDR3 DNA reads as TGTGCCAGCAGGAGGGGTGTTGGAGGGGGAAATGAGCAGTTCTTC.

The CDR3 region has the DNA TGTGCCAGCAGCCCCAGACGGACGAACACTGAAGCTTTCTTT. It specifies CASSPRRTNTEAFF. The genes are TRBV7-9 and TRBJ1-1, with no clear D. Germline V gives CDR1 SEHNR, CDR2 FQNEAQ (reference sequence). V lost 5 bases, J lost 1 base, and 11 bases lay in between. The CDR3 extends over 14 amino acids.

This clonotype has only one observation. Here the CDR3 reads CASSGGSLEQFF. DNA for the CDR3: TGTGCCAGCAGCGGAGGCAGCCTTGAGCAGTTCTTC. This sequence joins TRBV7-2 and TRBJ2-1; tentative D call: TRBD2 (5 bases). The CDR3 extends over 12 amino acids. Per germline, CDR1 SGHTA and CDR2 FQGNSA. V lost 5 bases to trimming and J lost 9 bases, with 11 bases between them.

The V and J genes are TRBV4-2 and TRBJ2-1; tentative D call: TRBD2 (6 bases). V was clipped by 0 bases and J by 9 bases, with 15 bases between them. Looked up from germline, CDR1 is LGHNA and CDR2 is YNFKEQ. The CDR3 loop spans 15 amino acids. CDR3 sequence: CASSQDSPGASEQFF. CDR3 sequence (DNA): TGTGCCAGCAGCCAAGATTCCCCGGGAGCCAGTGAGCAGTTCTTC.

This clonotype occurred a few times. The chain is built from TRBV29-1 and TRBJ2-5; tentatively, D is TRBD2 (5 bases). This CDR3 comprises 13 residues. The V end lost 3 bases, the J end lost 1 base, and 9 bases lay between the germline ends. The V gene's germline CDR1 is SQVTM and CDR2 ANQGSEA. The CDR3 DNA reads TGCAGCGTTGATGGGGAGATCCAAGAGACCCAGTACTTC. Its translation: CSVDGEIQETQYF. Full variable domain (missing parts from reference TRBV29-1 and TRBJ2-5): SAVISQKPSRDICQRGTSLTIQCQVDSQVTMMFWYRQQPGQSLTLIATANQGSEATYESGFVIDKFPISRPNLTFSTLTVSNMSPEDSSIYLCSVDGEIQETQYFGPGTRLLVL.

The genes are TRBV7-9 and TRBJ1-3; D is uncertain. CDR1 and CDR2 from the germline V gene are SEHNR and FQNEAQ (reference sequence). V was shortened by 7 bases and J by 0 bases, with 10 bases between the two germline ends. The CDR3 loop spans 14 amino acids. This chain's CDR3 is CASKGASSGNTIYF. CDR3 nucleotides: TGTGCCAGCAAAGGAGCTAGCTCTGGAAACACCATATATTTT.